One sample yielded the 24 T cell receptor beta chains listed below, sequenced in a study of cytomegalovirus exposure and HLA in healthy donors (dated by TCRdb to 2017 to 2019). Libraries were built with the immunoSEQ multiplex PCR assay. The multiplex PCR relied on a mix of 60 forward primers for TCR Vbeta segments and 13 reverse primers for TCR Jbeta segments. The table was pulled from immuneACCESS by TCRdb, which kept in-frame rearrangements only. Such tables lose some clones; where checked, under half of the loss comes from unresolved V genes, and the rest has no known cause. This sample comprises 150,000 to 170,000 clones, 80% of them detected only once. The ten most abundant clones make up 13% of the sample. The sequenced material came from PBMCs. These receptors were obtained from a man between 25 and 39 years old in good health and CMV-seropositive.

CDR3 coding DNA: TGCAGCGTCTCAACCCGGGGGTCTGATGGCTACACCTTC. Amino acid sequence: CSVSTRGSDGYTF. This rearrangement joins TRBV29-1 to TRBJ1-2; possible D gene TRBD1, 5 bases. V lost 6 bases and J lost 6, with 17 bases in between. Germline CDR1 is SQVTM and CDR2 is ANQGSEA. The length of the CDR3 is 13 residues. Full variable domain (remainder filled in from reference TRBV29-1 and TRBJ1-2): SAVISQKPSRDICQRGTSLTIQCQVDSQVTMMFWYRQQPGQSLTLIATANQGSEATYESGFVIDKFPISRPNLTFSTLTVSNMSPEDSSIYLCSVSTRGSDGYTFGSGTRLTVV.

This chain connects TRBV7-9 to TRBJ2-7; D remains ambiguous. CDR3 length: 12 residues. V was trimmed by 5 bases and J by 9 bases, leaving 14 bases between them. Germline assignment: CDR1 SEHNR and CDR2 FQNEAQ (reference sequence). The CDR3 bases are TGTGCCAGCAGCCCCGGGTTGTGGGTGCAGTACTTC. Protein: CASSPGLWVQYF.

This chain links TRBV27 with TRBJ2-7, with 7 bases matching TRBD2. Germline V gives CDR1 MNHEY, CDR2 SMNVEV (reference sequence). Germline trimming cut 2 bases from V and 6 bases from J; bases unmatched to any gene: 4. This CDR3 is 13 amino acids long. The CDR3 spells CASSLRGGCEQYF. The CDR3 nucleotides are TGTGCCAGCAGTTTACGGGGAGGGTGCGAGCAGTACTTC.

The gene calls are TRBV6-5 and TRBJ2-3; tentative D call: TRBD1 (6 bases). The CDR3 totals 13 residues. Trimming removed 7 bases from V and 4 bases from J, with 12 bases in between. Germline V gene sequence: CDR1 MNHEY, CDR2 SVGAGI. The CDR3 DNA reads as TGTGCCAGCACCAAGGGGGTTGCAGATACGCAGTATTTT. This gives the protein CASTKGVADTQYF.

The CDR3, as DNA: TGTGCCAGCAGCGCCGACAGGGGGTATTCACCCCTCCACTTT. Translating it yields CASSADRGYSPLHF. V gene TRBV9 combines with J gene TRBJ1-6; 9 nucleotides agree with TRBD1. V was pared by 3 bases and J by 8 bases, with 3 bases of the junction left unmatched. The CDR3 runs to 14 residues. Germline V lookup: CDR1 SGDLS, CDR2 YYNGEE.

The chain joins TRBV28 to TRBJ2-3; no firm D call. Trimming removed 5 bases at V and 2 bases at J, with 5 bases between. CDR3 length equals 12 residues. The V gene's germline CDR1 is MDHEN and CDR2 SYDVKM. The CDR3 sequence: CASSPNTDTQYF. In DNA form, the CDR3 reads TGTGCCAGCAGTCCCAACACAGATACGCAGTATTTT.

The chain is built from TRBV27 and TRBJ2-5; D may be TRBD2 (5 bases). The DNA matches TRBJ2-7 better at its end, which makes the J call doubtful. This CDR3 comprises 15 residues. In germline, CDR1 is MNHEY, CDR2 SMNVEV (reference sequence). CDR3 region: CASSFHRGKPSEQYF. As DNA, the CDR3 is TGTGCCAGCAGTTTTCACCGGGGAAAACCGTCCGAGCAGTACTTC.

About this clone itself: The sample has other DNA sequences that encode this CDR3 too. The rearrangement links TRBV27 to TRBJ2-3, with TRBD1 as a possible D gene (5 bases). Between the trimmed V and J ends, which lost 3 bases and 0 bases, there was a span of 10 bases. The CDR3 is made up of 15 amino acids. Germline CDR1 and CDR2: MNHEY and SMNVEV (reference sequence). CDR3 nucleotides: TGTGCCAGCAGTTTTCAGGGTGCTAGCACAGATACGCAGTATTTT. This encodes CASSFQGASTDTQYF.

CDR3 sequence reads: CASSHERDGDNEQFF. DNA of the CDR3: TGTGCCAGCAGTCACGAGCGGGACGGCGACAATGAGCAGTTCTTC. The gene calls are TRBV28 and TRBJ2-1, with 7 bases fitting TRBD2. Germline V CDR1 and CDR2: MDHEN, SYDVKM. Germline trimming cut 5 bases from V and 5 bases from J; bases unmatched to any gene: 9. This CDR3 is 15 amino acids long.

The chain uses TRBV11-2 and TRBJ2-7; TRBD2 might be the D (5 bases). Germline V gene lookup returns CDR1 SGHAT and CDR2 FQNNGV. The V end lost 0 bases, the J end lost 3 bases, and 18 bases lay between the germline ends. The CDR3 consists of 17 residues. The chain's CDR3 is CASSLEFREGLIYEQYF. The DNA of the CDR3 is TGTGCCAGCAGCTTAGAATTCCGTGAGGGCCTTATCTACGAGCAGTACTTC.

This sequence joins TRBV15 and TRBJ1-1; possible D gene TRBD1, 5 bases. The germline V gene encodes CDR1 LNHNV and CDR2 YYDKDF (reference sequence). With 0 bases removed from V and 3 bases from J, the gap between germline ends came to 5 bases. This CDR3 spans 13 amino acids. CDR3: CATSREGHTEAFF. The CDR3 DNA reads TGTGCCACCAGCAGAGAGGGGCACACTGAAGCTTTCTTT. Together with reference TRBV15 and TRBJ1-1, the CDR3 gives the full variable domain: DAMVIQNPRYQVTQFGKPVTLSCSQTLNHNVMYWYQQKSSQAPKLLFHYYDKDFNNEADTPDNFQSRRPNTSFCFLDIRSPGLGDTAMYLCATSREGHTEAFFGQGTRLTVV.

The genes are TRBV10-3 and TRBJ1-5; 9 nucleotides agree with TRBD1. CDR3 length: 15 amino acids. Germline V gives CDR1 ENHRY, CDR2 SYGVKD. The ends lost 10 bases at V and 5 bases at J; junction bases unmatched: 12. DNA of the CDR3: TGTGCCACCGCCATCGGACAGGGGAAGGATCAGCCCCAGCATTTT. Protein product: CATAIGQGKDQPQHF.

The chain combines TRBV6-5 with TRBJ2-7, with 10 bases that match TRBD1. Per the germline V gene, CDR1 is MNHEY and CDR2 is SVGAGI. Trimming took 0 bases from V and 6 from J; bases not matched to a gene: 5. CDR3 length: 15 residues. CDR3 protein: CASSYSGQGVSEQYF. The CDR3, as DNA: TGTGCCAGCAGTTACTCCGGACAGGGGGTCTCCGAGCAGTACTTC.

The rearrangement links TRBV7-2 to TRBJ2-7; TRBD2 agrees at 7 bases. The CDR3 totals 15 residues. The V segment lost 6 bases and the J segment 0 bases; nucleotides outside the gene matches: 8. Germline lookup yields CDR1 SGHTA and CDR2 FQGNSA. CDR3 bases: TGTGCCAGCAGGCCTGGGACTACGAGCTCCTACGAGCAGTACTTC. This codes for CASRPGTTSSYEQYF.

The V gene is TRBV10-3, the J gene TRBJ2-7; 9 bases agree with TRBD1. V lost 6 bases and J lost 3; bases outside the gene matches: 12. The CDR3 is made up of 16 amino acids. Germline CDR1 and CDR2: ENHRY and SYGVKD. DNA for the CDR3: TGTGCCATCAGCGCGACAGGGGGGACGCTAGGCTACGAGCAGTACTTC. Amino acid sequence: CAISATGGTLGYEQYF.

V gene TRBV28 combines with J gene TRBJ1-4, with D possibly matching TRBD1 (6 bases). The CDR3 is 16 residues long. Trimming took 2 bases from V and 5 from J, leaving 15 bases between them. The germline CDR1 and CDR2 sequences are MDHEN and SYDVKM. The CDR3, as DNA: TGTGCCAGCAGTTTAGGCCCTGGACAGCCCAATGAAAAACTGTTTTTT. This gives the protein CASSLGPGQPNEKLFF.

The genes are TRBV11-2 and TRBJ2-1; D gene uncertain. CDR3 length equals 16 residues. Germline V gives CDR1 SGHAT, CDR2 FQNNGV. Trimming took 1 base from V and 0 from J, leaving 10 bases between them. The CDR3 coding sequence is TGTGCCAGCAGCTTAGGGCCCACCATCTCCTACAATGAGCAGTTCTTC. This codes for CASSLGPTISYNEQFF.

Here the CDR3 DNA reads TGTGCCAGCAGCCCGCGGGGTTCTAGCGGGGGCACCTACAATGAGCAGTTCTTC. Protein product: CASSPRGSSGGTYNEQFF. The V call is TRBV7-9, the J call TRBJ2-1; 10 bases map to TRBD2. Trimming at V came to 5 bases and at J to 2 bases, leaving 12 bases not matched to a gene. The CDR3 is 18 amino acids. The germline CDR1 and CDR2 sequences are SEHNR and FQNEAQ (reference sequence).

The V and J genes are TRBV29-1 and TRBJ1-5, with D uncertain. The CDR3 is 12 residues long. With 7 bases removed from V and 0 bases from J, the gap between germline ends came to 7 bases. Germline V gene sequence: CDR1 SQVTM, CDR2 ANQGSEA. CDR3 loop: CSAAYSNQPQHF. In DNA, the CDR3 is TGCAGCGCCGCGTATAGCAATCAGCCCCAGCATTTT.

The chain uses TRBV19 and TRBJ2-6; TRBD1 is a possible D gene (6 bases). Trimming stripped 4 bases from V and 2 bases from J, with 12 bases between. Looked up from germline, CDR1 is LNHDA and CDR2 is SQIVND (reference sequence). The CDR3 loop spans 16 amino acids. The CDR3 DNA sequence: TGTGCCAGTAGTAGCTTCAGGGGAGCTGGGGCCAACGTCCTGACTTTC. This encodes CASSSFRGAGANVLTF.

This chain uses TRBV19 with TRBJ1-1; D is possibly TRBD1 (5 bases). Germline V gene data show CDR1 as LNHDA and CDR2 as SQIVND (reference sequence). V lost 3 bases to trimming and J lost 4 bases, with 12 bases between them. The CDR3 loop spans 14 amino acids. The CDR3 nucleotides are TGTGCCAGTAGTATCGGCCAGGGAAGCACTGAAGCTTTCTTT. Translation: CASSIGQGSTEAFF.

The V and J genes are TRBV10-3 and TRBJ2-7; the match to TRBD2 covers 8 bases. Germline V gene sequence: CDR1 ENHRY, CDR2 SYGVKD. CDR3 length: 14 amino acids. Unmatched junction bases numbered 1, after V lost 2 bases and J lost 1 base. CDR3 sequence: CAISEGTRSYEQYF. The CDR3 DNA is TGTGCCATCAGTGAGGGGACTAGGTCCTACGAGCAGTACTTC.

This sequence joins TRBV5-6 and TRBJ2-2; TRBD1 matches at 7 bases. Germline V gives CDR1 SGHDT, CDR2 YYEEEE. The CDR3 covers 16 residues. V shed 4 bases, J shed 3 bases, and the junction held 9 bases outside the gene matches. The CDR3 spells CASSVTDRADTGELFF. DNA of the CDR3: TGTGCCAGCAGCGTTACCGACAGGGCGGACACCGGGGAGCTGTTTTTT.

Turning to this clone: Different DNA sequences within this sample yield the same CDR3. CDR3 sequence reads: CASSPQGLETQYF. Here the CDR3 DNA reads TGTGCCAGCAGCCCTCAGGGTTTGGAGACCCAGTACTTC. The J gene is TRBJ2-5, the V gene TRBV7-3; TRBD1 is a possible D gene (5 bases). Deletions cut 5 bases from V and 5 bases from J, with 12 bases between. Germline CDR1 reads SGHTA; CDR2 reads FQGTGA. This CDR3 comprises 13 residues.